The 19 T cell receptor beta chains in this list originate from one sample, sequenced in a study of blood T cell repertoires in COVID-19. Sequencing used immunoSEQ multiplex PCR; TCRdb keeps in-frame clones, though not all of them. The top ten clones hold 7.6% of a sample with about 210,000 clones, about 83% of them seen once. The sample taken for sequencing was peripheral blood. These receptors were taken from a woman between 45 and 60 years old with active or convalescent COVID-19.

The chain is built from TRBV10-3 and TRBJ2-5; possible D gene TRBD1, 5 bases. Trimming removed 3 bases at V and 4 bases at J, with 12 bases between. This CDR3 has 14 amino acids. From germline, CDR1 is ENHRY and CDR2 SYGVKD. In DNA form, the CDR3 reads TGTGCCATCAGTGAAGGACAAATAGTAGAGACCCAGTACTTC. Amino acids: CAISEGQIVETQYF.

This clone has only a few counts. The V and J genes are TRBV5-4 and TRBJ2-4; 10 bases agree with TRBD1. Losses at the gene ends were 0 bases for V and 3 bases for J; bases not matched to a gene: 9. Germline V gene sequence: CDR1 SGHNT, CDR2 YYREEE (reference sequence). This CDR3 has 18 amino acids. CDR3 nucleotide sequence: TGTGCCAGCAGCTTGGGGGGACAGGGGCGAATAGGCAAAAACATTCAGTACTTC. Translation: CASSLGGQGRIGKNIQYF.

This clone has only one observation. The gene calls are TRBV6-5 and TRBJ1-4; no firm D call. V was cut by 8 bases and J by 0 bases, with 10 bases left in between. CDR1 and CDR2 from the germline V gene are MNHEY and SVGAGI. The CDR3 is 14 amino acids. Here the CDR3 reads CASRPEATNEKLFF. In nucleotides, the CDR3 is TGTGCCAGCCGACCGGAGGCAACTAATGAAAAACTGTTTTTT.

J is TRBJ2-1 and V is TRBV7-9; 8 bases align to TRBD1. The CDR3 covers 17 residues. V lost 5 bases, J lost 2 bases, and 11 bases stayed unmatched. Looked up from germline, CDR1 is SEHNR and CDR2 is FQNEAQ (reference sequence). The CDR3 region has the DNA TGTGCCAGCAGCACAACGGGGACAGGCCGAGCCTACAATGAGCAGTTCTTC. Translated, it gives CASSTTGTGRAYNEQFF.

The chain recombines TRBV19 with TRBJ1-3; D not resolved. Per germline, CDR1 LNHDA and CDR2 SQIVND (reference sequence). The CDR3 is made up of 15 amino acids. Trimming left V 3 bases short and J 0 bases short, with 9 bases between. The CDR3 sequence is CASSMIRFSGNTIYF. In DNA form, the CDR3 reads TGTGCCAGTAGTATGATCCGGTTCTCTGGAAACACCATATATTTT.

This clone appeared a few times. This chain joins TRBV15 and TRBJ1-4; D is unresolved. Germline-derived CDR1 and CDR2 are LNHNV and YYDKDF (reference sequence). V was trimmed by 0 bases and J by 3 bases, leaving 8 bases between them. The CDR3 is 15 amino acids. The CDR3 DNA is TGTGCCACCAGCAGAGATCGCGGAGCTAATGAAAAACTGTTTTTT. Protein sequence: CATSRDRGANEKLFF. The full variable domain, with the rest looked up from reference TRBV15 and TRBJ1-4, is DAMVIQNPRYQVTQFGKPVTLSCSQTLNHNVMYWYQQKSSQAPKLLFHYYDKDFNNEADTPDNFQSRRPNTSFCFLDIRSPGLGDTAMYLCATSRDRGANEKLFFGSGTQLSVL.

The chain is built from TRBV7-2 and TRBJ2-5, with D tentatively TRBD1 (5 bases). CDR1 and CDR2 (germline): SGHTA, FQGNSA. This CDR3 region has 13 residues. V was shortened by 5 bases and J by 5 bases, with 12 bases between the two germline ends. Here the CDR3 reads CASSGGPGETQYF. The CDR3, as DNA: TGTGCCAGCAGCGGCGGACCAGGGGAGACCCAGTACTTC. Variable domain in full (rest from reference TRBV7-2 and TRBJ2-5): GAGVSQSPSNKVTEKGKDVELRCDPISGHTALYWYRQSLGQGLEFLIYFQGNSAPDKSGLPSDRFSAERTGGSVSTLTIQRTQQEDSAVYLCASSGGPGETQYFGPGTRLLVL.

The chain uses TRBV21-1 and TRBJ1-1; the DNA was not compared with TRBD1, the D call given in the table. TRBV21-1 is flagged as a pseudogene. The CDR3 runs to 18 residues. The CDR3 reads CASSIWGPRDTLNTEAFF. DNA for the CDR3: TGTGCCAGCAGCATATGGGGGCCCCGGGACACCCTGAACACTGAAGCTTTCTTT.

This sequence joins TRBV15 and TRBJ2-7; 9 bases line up with TRBD2. The CDR3 runs 15 residues. Germline-derived CDR1 and CDR2 are LNHNV and YYDKDF (reference sequence). The V gene end was trimmed by 0 bases and the J gene end by 7 bases; junction bases not matched to a gene: 7. CDR3 nucleotide sequence: TGTGCCACCAGCAGAGAGGCGGGAGGGCCTGGAGAGCAGTACTTC. This sequence encodes CATSREAGGPGEQYF.

The J gene is TRBJ1-4, the V gene TRBV5-6; TRBD1 is a possible D gene (6 bases). Germline V lookup: CDR1 SGHDT, CDR2 YYEEEE. V shed 2 bases and J shed 8 bases, with 10 bases lying between them. The CDR3 runs 13 residues. CDR3 sequence: CASSFLGAEKLFF. DNA for the CDR3: TGTGCCAGCAGCTTCCTGGGGGCAGAAAAACTGTTTTTT.

Details on this clone: The same CDR3 is also encoded by other DNA sequences in this sample. The chain links TRBV28 to TRBJ2-7; no firm D call. The CDR3 covers 10 residues. The germline V and J ends were trimmed by 6 bases and 6 bases, with 6 bases remaining between them. Germline CDR1 MDHEN, CDR2 SYDVKM. The CDR3 sequence: CASSSSEQYF. Written as DNA, the CDR3 is TGTGCCAGCAGCTCGTCCGAGCAGTACTTC.

The CDR3 region is CASSPDRSNQPQHF. DNA for the CDR3: TGTGCCAGCAGTCCGGACAGAAGCAATCAGCCCCAGCATTTT. The gene calls are TRBV2 and TRBJ1-5, with a possible D match to TRBD1 (6 bases). V was clipped by 5 bases and J by 1 base, with 9 bases between them. This CDR3 contains 14 residues. Germline CDR1 reads SNHLY; CDR2 reads FYNNEI.

Here the CDR3 DNA reads TGCGCCAGCAGCCAAAAGCCGCGTTCTATGAACACTGAAGCTTTCTTT. This codes for CASSQKPRSMNTEAFF. V is TRBV4-1 and J is TRBJ1-1; D remains unclear. This CDR3 has 16 residues. Germline loops: CDR1 MGHRA, CDR2 YSYEKL. V was trimmed by 2 bases and J by 0 bases, leaving 13 bases between them.

The gene calls are TRBV6-1 and TRBJ2-2, with 7 positions matching TRBD1. Trimming cost V 2 bases and J 10 bases; bases outside gene matches: 10. Per germline, CDR1 MNHNS and CDR2 SASEGT. The CDR3 is 15 residues long. As DNA, the CDR3 is TGTGCCAGCAGTGAACTACCCGACAGGGCGGCGGAGCTGTTTTTT. This translates into CASSELPDRAAELFF.

The chain recombines TRBV4-1 with TRBJ1-1; perhaps TRBD1 as D (6 bases). This CDR3 has 16 residues. V dropped 0 bases and J dropped 5 bases, with 16 bases sitting between them. Germline-derived CDR1 and CDR2 are MGHRA and YSYEKL. The CDR3 spells CASSQDGRGRNTEAFF. For the CDR3, the DNA is TGCGCCAGCAGCCAAGATGGCAGGGGAAGAAATACTGAAGCTTTCTTT.

The chain uses TRBV3-1 (or the pseudogene TRBV3-2) and TRBJ1-1, with D possibly TRBD1 on 6 matching bases. The V end lost 4 bases, the J end lost 1 base, and 22 bases lay between the germline ends. The germline V gene encodes CDR1 LGHDT and CDR2 YNNKEL (reference sequence). There are 18 residues in the CDR3. The CDR3 DNA reads as TGTGCCAGCAGCCCGACGGGTTTACTGGGACACTCGAACACTGAAGCTTTCTTT. It translates to CASSPTGLLGHSNTEAFF.

This clone has more than one count but fewer than ten. The V call is TRBV20-1, the J call TRBJ2-7, with D perhaps matching TRBD1 (5 bases). The CDR3 extends over 11 amino acids. Looked up from germline, CDR1 is DFQATT and CDR2 is SNEGSKA (reference sequence). V shed 6 bases and J shed 3 bases, with 9 bases lying between them. This CDR3 reads CSARTLYEQYF. The CDR3 bases are TGCAGTGCGAGGACACTCTACGAGCAGTACTTC.

The rearrangement links TRBV27 to TRBJ2-2; D is undetermined. There are 13 residues in the CDR3. V dropped 7 bases and J dropped 6 bases, with 12 bases sitting between them. Germline V gene lookup returns CDR1 MNHEY and CDR2 SMNVEV (reference sequence). As DNA, the CDR3 is TGTGCCAGCACATATGACCGGGCCGGGGAGCTGTTTTTT. Its protein product is CASTYDRAGELFF.

The rearrangement uses TRBV9 and TRBJ1-4; D gene uncertain. The CDR3 is 16 amino acids. Trimming left V 4 bases short and J 4 bases short, with 17 bases between. Germline CDR1 and CDR2: SGDLS and YYNGEE. Written as DNA, the CDR3 is TGTGCCAGCAGCCCCGGGTGGGTTCAAAATAATGAAAAACTGTTTTTT. This encodes CASSPGWVQNNEKLFF.